This T cell receptor (beta chain) was obtained from a study of T cells in Graves' hyperthyroidism and ophthalmopathy. Authors of the study amplified TCR beta CDR3 regions from RNA transcripts. An initial round of RT-PCR targeting the TCR CDR3 relied on the HTBI primer set. MiXCR was run by TCRdb on the multiplex PCR reads, yielding one entry per CDR3 protein. The sample lists about 600,000 distinct CDR3 sequences, around 13% occurring once. Many counts were recorded for this clonotype. V lost 3 bases to trimming and J lost 5 bases, with 11 bases between them. Germline CDR1 SQVTM, CDR2 ANQGSEA. There are 12 residues in the CDR3.

The sequenced sample was blood. The origin of this receptor is a woman between 50 and 59 years old with Graves' ophthalmopathy. The V and J genes are TRBV29-1 and TRBJ2-7, with D hard to call. CDR3: CSVEVRLDEQYF. The CDR3 DNA is TGCAGCGTTGAGGTCAGATTGGACGAGCAGTACTTC.